This passage covers 20 T cell receptor beta chains from one sample sequenced in a study of T cells in Graves' hyperthyroidism and ophthalmopathy. There were TCR beta CDR3 regions amplified from RNA transcripts. An initial round of RT-PCR targeting the TCR CDR3 relied on the HTBI primer set. Via MiXCR, TCRdb re-called the multiplex PCR reads, giving one row per CDR3 protein. This sample carries hundreds of thousands of distinct CDR3 sequences, roughly 19% of them seen once, and the ten largest clones take under 45%. Sequencing was done on a sample of blood. These receptors were collected from a man aged 50 or older with Graves' ophthalmopathy.

The chain couples TRBV15 to TRBJ1-2; D not resolved. This CDR3 contains 12 residues. Germline-derived CDR1 and CDR2 are LNHNV and YYDKDF (reference sequence). V was pared by 4 bases and J by 8 bases, with 11 bases between. In DNA, the CDR3 is TGTGCCACCAGCATCCGGGGATTAGGCTACACCTTC. As protein: CATSIRGLGYTF.

The table lists this clonotype with a few counts. The rearrangement links TRBV7-2 to TRBJ2-7; a weak D match, TRBD1 (5 bases). The ends were cut back, 1 base at V and 2 bases at J, with 27 bases in the middle. Germline assignment: CDR1 SGHTA and CDR2 FQGNSA. This CDR3 region has 20 residues. The CDR3 is CASSLEELPTEKISPYEQYF. The CDR3 DNA reads TGTGCCAGCAGCTTAGAAGAGCTTCCGACAGAAAAGATTTCTCCCTACGAGCAGTACTTC.

The CDR3 bases are TGTGCCACCGAGGACAGCGGAGTGGGGACAGATACGCAGTATTTT. This translates into CATEDSGVGTDTQYF. The chain combines TRBV24-1 with TRBJ2-3; D is possibly TRBD1 (6 bases). The V gene lost 9 bases and the J gene lost 3 bases, with 18 bases spanning the gap. Germline CDR1 KGHDR, CDR2 SFDVKD. The CDR3 contains 15 residues.

J is TRBJ2-1 and V is TRBV6-1; tentatively, D is TRBD2 (7 bases). The length of the CDR3 is 16 residues. Germline-derived CDR1 and CDR2 are MNHNS and SASEGT. Trimming stripped 5 bases from V and 7 bases from J, with 21 bases between. The CDR3 DNA reads as TGTGCCAGCAGTCAGGGGTCGGCGGGAGCATCTAATGAGCAGTTCTTC. Its protein is CASSQGSAGASNEQFF.

This clonotype was found a few times. The chain links TRBV29-1 to TRBJ2-7; unclear D gene. The V end lost 4 bases, the J end lost 5 bases, and 12 bases lay between the germline ends. The CDR3 runs 12 residues. Germline CDR1 is SQVTM and CDR2 is ANQGSEA. The CDR3 here is CSVATIYDEQYF. Written as DNA, the CDR3 is TGCAGCGTTGCAACGATTTATGACGAGCAGTACTTC.

The chain combines TRBV12-3 or TRBV12-4 with TRBJ2-2; TRBD2 matches at 11 bases. V was clipped by 4 bases and J by 5 bases; unmatched bases: 6. The CDR3 is 16 residues long. CDR3 in amino acids: CASSSRLAGRTGELFF. CDR3 bases: TGTGCCAGCAGTTCTCGACTAGCGGGGAGGACCGGGGAGCTGTTTTTT.

This chain's CDR3 is CATRRTSGTDTQYF. CDR3 coding DNA: TGTGCCACCAGAAGGACCAGCGGCACAGATACGCAGTATTTT. This chain connects TRBV28 to TRBJ2-3; D is unresolved. The germline V gene has CDR1 MDHEN and CDR2 SYDVKM. The CDR3 runs to 14 residues. Trimming removed 10 bases at V and 1 base at J, with 15 bases between.

This clonotype has only a few counts. The chain carries TRBV28 and TRBJ2-5; D possibly uses TRBD1 or TRBD2 (7 bases each). Germline V gives CDR1 MDHEN, CDR2 SYDVKM. Trimming removed 7 bases at V and 5 bases at J, with 17 bases between. CDR3 length: 14 residues. CDR3 DNA: TGTGCCAGCAACCAGGGGGGGGGGTTGGAGACCCAGTACTTC. It specifies CASNQGGGLETQYF.

Points on this clonotype: A much larger clone is a single base away; this may be a read error. The genes are TRBV18 and TRBJ1-1; D is unclear. There are 14 residues in the CDR3. The germline CDR1 and CDR2 sequences are KGHSH and LQKENI. The CDR3 region is CASPPPQGTTEAFF. The CDR3 nucleotides read TGTGCCAGCCCACCCCCTCAAGGAACGACTGAAGCTTTCTTT.

The sample holds many counts of this clonotype. For the CDR3, the DNA is TGTGCCAGCAGTGCAGCGCCCAGGACTAGCGGGGGGTTGATAAAAGAGACCCAGTACTTC. Its translation: CASSAAPRTSGGLIKETQYF. The chain joins TRBV2 to TRBJ2-5; TRBD2 aligns across 14 bases. Per germline, CDR1 SNHLY and CDR2 FYNNEI. The CDR3 length is 20 residues. V gave up 4 bases and J gave up 3 bases; unmatched junction bases: 16.

The chain carries TRBV5-6 and TRBJ2-2; no reliable D call. With 0 bases removed from V and 3 bases from J, the gap between germline ends came to 6 bases. The CDR3 has 14 amino acids. CDR1 is SGHDT, CDR2 YYEEEE, per germline. The chain's CDR3 is CASSLGLDTGELFF. CDR3 coding DNA: TGTGCCAGCAGCTTGGGACTTGACACCGGGGAGCTGTTTTTT.

The chain links TRBV7-9 to TRBJ2-7, with D uncertain. Germline-derived CDR1 and CDR2 are SEHNR and FQNEAQ (reference sequence). The CDR3 sequence is 14 residues long. The ends were cut back, 1 base at V and 5 bases at J, with 12 bases in the middle. CDR3 sequence reads: CASSLGGPSDEQYF. The CDR3 DNA reads TGTGCCAGCAGCTTAGGTGGGCCGTCGGACGAGCAGTACTTC. The variable domain in full, completed from reference TRBV7-9 and TRBJ2-7, reads DTGVSQNPRHKITKRGQNVTFRCDPISEHNRLYWYRQTLGQGPEFLTYFQNEAQLEKSRLLSDRFSAERPKGSFSTLEIQRTEQGDSAMYLCASSLGGPSDEQYFGPGTRLTVT.

Concerning this clonotype itself: It may be a read error: a sequence one base away is much more abundant. This chain uses TRBV12-3 or TRBV12-4 with TRBJ2-7; TRBD1 matches at 8 bases. The better agreement between TRBJ2-1 and the DNA end casts doubt on the J call. The CDR3 length is 18 residues. The CDR3 spells CASTPPGTGPPPAYEQFF. In nucleotides, the CDR3 is TGTGCCAGCACCCCACCCGGGACAGGTCCACCACCTGCCTACGAGCAGTTCTTC.

This clonotype was recorded many times. The CDR3 spells CSAREGRRAQETQYF. The CDR3 DNA is TGCAGTGCTAGAGAAGGGCGCAGGGCCCAAGAGACCCAGTACTTC. This chain connects TRBV20-1 to TRBJ2-5; tentative D call: TRBD1 (5 bases). There are 15 residues in the CDR3. V was trimmed by 0 bases and J by 1 base, leaving 12 bases between them. Germline loops: CDR1 DFQATT, CDR2 SNEGSKA (reference sequence).

The J gene is TRBJ2-7, the V gene TRBV6-5, with 7 bases fitting TRBD2. Germline values: CDR1 MNHEY, CDR2 SVGAGI. The CDR3 sequence is 15 residues long. The V gene end was trimmed by 2 bases and the J gene end by 7 bases; junction bases not matched to a gene: 11. The CDR3 is CASSYKAGAIGEQYF. The CDR3 DNA is TGTGCCAGCAGTTACAAGGCGGGAGCGATAGGGGAGCAGTACTTC.

This clonotype occurred many times. The chain employs TRBV11-2 and TRBJ2-1; D tentatively reads TRBD1 or TRBD2 (6 bases each). The CDR3 extends over 14 amino acids. Trimming took 0 bases from V and 7 from J, leaving 10 bases between them. Germline loops: CDR1 SGHAT, CDR2 FQNNGV. The CDR3 sequence: CASSLERGVNEQFF. The CDR3 coding sequence is TGTGCCAGCAGCTTAGAGAGGGGGGTGAATGAGCAGTTCTTC.

In its sample, this clonotype was seen many times. The genes are TRBV6-1 and TRBJ1-5, with 7 bases that match TRBD1. Germline CDR1 and CDR2: MNHNS and SASEGT. With 6 bases clipped from V and 5 bases from J, the junction kept 10 bases outside the gene matches. This CDR3 is 15 amino acids long. CDR3 coding DNA: TGTGCCAGCAGAGACACAGGGGCTATCGATCAGCCCCAGCATTTT. Protein sequence: CASRDTGAIDQPQHF.

This clonotype was found a few times. The J gene is TRBJ2-2, the V gene TRBV7-3; weak D call: TRBD2 (5 bases). V was shortened by 2 bases and J by 0 bases, with 10 bases between the two germline ends. Germline V CDR1 and CDR2: SGHTA, FQGTGA. CDR3 length: 16 amino acids. Here the CDR3 DNA reads TGTGCCAGCAGCTTAGGGAGCCTCACGAACACCGGGGAGCTGTTTTTT. This encodes CASSLGSLTNTGELFF.

This clonotype came up a few times. This chain uses TRBV20-1 with TRBJ1-1; D may be TRBD1 (6 bases). CDR1 and CDR2 (germline): DFQATT, SNEGSKA (reference sequence). V lost 0 bases and J 5 bases, leaving 16 bases between the germline ends. The CDR3 totals 15 residues. The CDR3 nucleotides read TGCAGTGCTAGAGATCTCAGGGGAAGGAGGACTGAAGCTTTCTTT. It is translated as CSARDLRGRRTEAFF.

Of note for this clonotype: Because the CDR3's place on the DNA is in doubt, the DNA is left out and the CDR3 is given as listed by TCRdb. The chain links TRBV3-1 to TRBJ1-1; the tabulated D call, TRBD1, remains unverified against the DNA. CDR1 is LGHDT and CDR2 is YNNKEL in the germline V gene (reference sequence). 11 amino acids form the CDR3, both terminal residues included. Here the CDR3 reads CASSWGQGTFF.